This T cell receptor (beta chain) derives from a study of blood T cell repertoires in COVID-19. Participants, about 18 to 90 years old, spanned around 25 US areas. Among Cohort 3 donors, those recovered had two negative PCRs, clearance, or symptom resolution. Here immunoSEQ multiplex PCR was the method, and the copy in TCRdb shows in-frame clones only, minus some. The sample holds roughly 330,000 clones, 80% to 90% seen once. V lost 3 bases to trimming and J lost 2 bases, with 13 bases between them. The CDR3 spans 15 residues. Germline assignment: CDR1 LNHDA and CDR2 SQIVND (reference sequence). The TCR comes from a man younger than 45 who had recovered from COVID-19. Sample: PBMCs or T cells enriched from blood (not recorded which). The chain is built from TRBV19 and TRBJ1-2, with TRBD1 as a possible D gene (6 bases). The CDR3 protein is CASSIGDRRNYGYTF. DNA for the CDR3: TGTGCCAGTAGTATTGGAGACAGGAGGAACTATGGCTACACCTTC.